A single TCR beta chain is shown here with its context. These data belong to a study of blood T cell repertoires in COVID-19. In the study overall: The United States, Italy and Spain provided the acute and convalescent COVID-19 samples. PBMCs, B-cell-depleted T cells, or T cells were the source of the cDNA or gDNA that made up the material.

Method: immunoSEQ multiplex PCR; TCRdb's copy keeps in-frame clones and lacks some. The sample contains fewer than 350,000 clones, less than 85% of which appear only once. Living in under 30 US areas, the participants were between 18 and 89 years of age. Cohort 3 recovered donors had two negative PCRs, clearance, or symptom resolution. Looked up from germline, CDR1 is SGHRS and CDR2 is YFSETQ. The CDR3 has 15 amino acids. V was cut by 1 base and J by 5 bases, with 13 bases left in between. The chain couples TRBV5-1 to TRBJ2-1, with D possibly TRBD1 on 6 matching bases. The sequenced material came from PBMCs or T cells enriched from blood (not recorded which). The clonotype was recovered from a woman aged 45-60 years who had recovered from COVID-19. This CDR3 is CASSLLQGGHNEQFF. The DNA of the CDR3 is TGCGCCAGCAGCTTGTTACAGGGTGGTCACAATGAGCAGTTCTTC.